These 17 T cell receptor beta chains came from one sample sequenced in a study of shared clonotypes between healthy human individuals. Method: immunoSEQ multiplex PCR; TCRdb's copy keeps in-frame clones and lacks some. The sample consists of some 95,000 clones, 67% of them appearing once. Sequencing input: memory CD8+ T cells sorted from blood. Subset in this sample: CD45RO+ cells pooled with CCR7-negative TemRA cells. All receptors come from a man younger than 45 in good health.

This chain links TRBV28 with TRBJ2-3; tentative D call: TRBD1 (6 bases). The CDR3 sequence is 14 residues long. V shed 4 bases and J shed 0 bases, with 8 bases lying between them. Per germline, CDR1 MDHEN and CDR2 SYDVKM. The CDR3 reads CASSWTESTDTQYF. The CDR3 region has the DNA TGTGCCAGCAGTTGGACAGAGAGCACAGATACGCAGTATTTT.

This chain connects TRBV5-1 to TRBJ2-2; maybe TRBD2 (6 bases). The CDR3 extends over 17 amino acids. V was shortened by 1 base and J by 0 bases, with 13 bases between the two germline ends. Germline V gives CDR1 SGHRS, CDR2 YFSETQ. The DNA of the CDR3 is TGCGCCAGCAGCTTGTTTGCGGGAAACGCGAACACCGGGGAGCTGTTTTTT. This gives the protein CASSLFAGNANTGELFF.

The chain links TRBV19 to TRBJ2-3; unclear D gene. Per germline, CDR1 LNHDA and CDR2 SQIVND (reference sequence). Trimming stripped 6 bases from V and 0 bases from J, with 7 bases between. The length of the CDR3 is 13 residues. CDR3 amino acids: CASSGTSTDTQYF. The DNA of the CDR3 is TGTGCCAGTAGCGGCACTAGCACAGATACGCAGTATTTT.

This clone has more than one count but fewer than ten. The chain joins TRBV19 to TRBJ2-2; D is unresolved. Germline V gene lookup returns CDR1 LNHDA and CDR2 SQIVND (reference sequence). This CDR3 contains 15 residues. The CDR3 bases are TGTGCTACTCAGTCGCGTGACGTGGACACCGGGGAGCTGTTTTTT. As protein: CATQSRDVDTGELFF.

The J gene is TRBJ2-7, the V gene TRBV7-2; D is ambiguous. Germline V gives CDR1 SGHTA, CDR2 FQGNSA. The CDR3 spans 12 residues. Trimming stripped 3 bases from V and 4 bases from J, with 7 bases between. CDR3 DNA sequence: TGTGCCAGCAGCTTTTGGAAGTACGAGCAGTACTTC. Translation gives CASSFWKYEQYF.

This clone occurred a few times. This chain uses TRBV5-1 with TRBJ2-1; D is possibly TRBD2 (5 bases). The CDR3 spans 14 residues. The germline V and J ends were trimmed by 0 bases and 10 bases, with 14 bases remaining between them. Germline V gives CDR1 SGHRS, CDR2 YFSETQ. CDR3 DNA sequence: TGCGCCAGCAGCTTGGATAGTTCGCGGAGGGAGCAGTTCTTC. This sequence encodes CASSLDSSRREQFF.

V is TRBV25-1 and J is TRBJ2-7; D possibly corresponds to TRBD1 (8 bases). The ends were cut back, 3 bases at V and 9 bases at J, with 21 bases in the middle. This CDR3 comprises 15 residues. CDR1 and CDR2 (germline): MGHDK, SYGVNS. The CDR3 sequence: CASSDTPGQASGQYF. The CDR3 coding sequence is TGTGCCAGCAGTGATACTCCGGGACAGGCTAGCGGGCAGTACTTC.

This clone occurred many times. The chain couples TRBV10-2 to TRBJ2-7, with D possibly TRBD1 on 6 matching bases. V lost 6 bases and J lost 2, with 11 bases in between. This CDR3 comprises 13 residues. The germline gives CDR1 WSHSY, CDR2 SAAADI. Here the CDR3 DNA reads TGCGCCAGCAGCGCGGACAGTGCCTACGAGCAGTACTTC. Protein sequence: CASSADSAYEQYF.

The rearrangement uses TRBV27 and TRBJ2-7; D call uncertain. The germline V gene has CDR1 MNHEY and CDR2 SMNVEV (reference sequence). V lost 2 bases to trimming and J lost 4 bases, with 12 bases between them. This CDR3 region has 14 residues. This CDR3 is CASSLGPTPYEQYF. The CDR3 region has the DNA TGTGCCAGCAGTTTAGGGCCAACCCCTTACGAGCAGTACTTC.

V and J are TRBV4-3 and TRBJ2-3; D remains ambiguous. The CDR3 length is 15 residues. V was cut by 0 bases and J by 1 base, with 8 bases left in between. CDR1 is LGHNA, CDR2 YSLEER, per germline. The DNA for the CDR3 is TGCGCCAGCAGCCAAGACCCGCAGGGCACAGATACGCAGTATTTT. Translating it yields CASSQDPQGTDTQYF.

J is TRBJ1-1 and V is TRBV6-1; D remains ambiguous. V was pared by 7 bases and J by 4 bases, with 16 bases between. The CDR3 covers 14 residues. Germline values: CDR1 MNHNS, CDR2 SASEGT. CDR3 amino acids: CASKRDTLTTEAFF. CDR3 sequence (DNA): TGTGCCAGCAAAAGGGATACGTTGACCACTGAAGCTTTCTTT.

This clone appeared a few times. The chain combines TRBV5-8 with TRBJ2-2; 11 bases line up with TRBD2. The CDR3 consists of 17 residues. After removal of 1 base from V and 3 bases from J, the junction contained 5 bases not matched to a gene. Germline assignment: CDR1 SGHTS and CDR2 YDEGEE. CDR3 protein: CASSLLSGRADTGELFF. CDR3 in DNA: TGTGCCAGCAGCTTGCTTAGCGGGAGGGCCGACACCGGGGAGCTGTTTTTT.

This clone was counted ten times or more. V usage is TRBV7-6 and J usage is TRBJ1-3; D gene ambiguous. The V gene lost 1 base and the J gene lost 0 bases, with 7 bases spanning the gap. The CDR3 is 15 amino acids. Germline V gives CDR1 SGHVS, CDR2 FNYEAQ. CDR3 in DNA: TGTGCCAGCAGCTTAGACCTGAGCTCTGGAAACACCATATATTTT. Translated, it gives CASSLDLSSGNTIYF.

The J gene is TRBJ2-5, the V gene TRBV29-1, with a possible D match to TRBD1 (6 bases). Germline V lookup: CDR1 SQVTM, CDR2 ANQGSEA. The V end was cut by 7 bases, the J end by 2 bases, with 11 bases between. CDR3 length: 12 amino acids. CDR3 bases: TGCAGCGCTCGGACAGATCAAGAGACCCAGTACTTC. Its translation is CSARTDQETQYF.

V is TRBV20-1 and J is TRBJ1-4, with unresolved D. V was clipped by 2 bases and J by 8 bases, with 6 bases between them. The CDR3 contains 11 residues. Germline CDR1 and CDR2: DFQATT and SNEGSKA (reference sequence). CDR3 DNA: TGCAGTGCTAGAAGCAGGGAAAAACTGTTTTTT. Residues: CSARSREKLFF.

The chain is built from TRBV5-1 and TRBJ1-4; D uncertain. V lost 3 bases and J lost 0, with 12 bases in between. The germline CDR1 and CDR2 sequences are SGHRS and YFSETQ. This CDR3 has 16 amino acids. As DNA, the CDR3 is TGCGCCAGCAGCTACGAACAAAAAGCAACTAATGAAAAACTGTTTTTT. It codes for CASSYEQKATNEKLFF.

The chain uses TRBV5-1 and TRBJ2-5; D not resolved. Trimming pared 0 bases from V and 2 bases from J, leaving 11 bases between. CDR3 length: 15 residues. Germline loops: CDR1 SGHRS, CDR2 YFSETQ. CDR3 bases: TGCGCCAGCAGCTTGGGTCAGACACCTCAAGAGACCCAGTACTTC. Amino acid sequence: CASSLGQTPQETQYF.